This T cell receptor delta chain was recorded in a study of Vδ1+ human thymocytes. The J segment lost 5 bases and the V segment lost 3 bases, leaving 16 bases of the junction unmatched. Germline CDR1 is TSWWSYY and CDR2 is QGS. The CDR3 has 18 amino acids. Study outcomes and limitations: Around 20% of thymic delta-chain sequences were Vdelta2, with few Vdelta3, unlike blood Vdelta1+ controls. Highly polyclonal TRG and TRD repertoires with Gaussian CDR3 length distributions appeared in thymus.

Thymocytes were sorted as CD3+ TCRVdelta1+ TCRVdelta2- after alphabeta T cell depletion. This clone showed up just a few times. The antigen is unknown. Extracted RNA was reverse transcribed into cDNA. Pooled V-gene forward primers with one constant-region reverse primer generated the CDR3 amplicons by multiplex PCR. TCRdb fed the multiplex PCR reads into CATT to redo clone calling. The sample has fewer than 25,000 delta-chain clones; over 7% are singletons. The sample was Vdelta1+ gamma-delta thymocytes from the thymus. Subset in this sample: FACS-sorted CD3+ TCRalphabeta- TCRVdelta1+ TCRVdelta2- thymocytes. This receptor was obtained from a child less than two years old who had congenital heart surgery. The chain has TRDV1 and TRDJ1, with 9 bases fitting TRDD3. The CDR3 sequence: CALGDPSPILGESDKLIF. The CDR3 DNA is TGTGCTCTTGGGGATCCTTCTCCGATACTGGGGGAGAGTGATAAACTCATCTTT.